This TCR beta chain stems from a study of T cell changes during pregnancy in multiple sclerosis. Assay: immunoSEQ multiplex PCR; the TCRdb copy retains only in-frame clones and omits some. Here the sample spans tens of thousands of clones, approximately 90% being singletons. V was pared by 6 bases and J by 0 bases, with 6 bases of the junction left unmatched. This CDR3 has 15 amino acids. The germline V gene encodes CDR1 SGHTS and CDR2 YDEGEE. The chain recombines TRBV5-8 with TRBJ1-2; 9 bases are shared with TRBD1. The sequencing used CD4+ T cells from peripheral blood mononuclear cells, collected before pregnancy. This TCR came from a female donor with multiple sclerosis, enrolled in a pregnancy study. The CDR3 region has the DNA TGTGCCAGCATCCAGACAGGGGGAGCTAACTATGGCTACACCTTC. It codes for CASIQTGGANYGYTF.